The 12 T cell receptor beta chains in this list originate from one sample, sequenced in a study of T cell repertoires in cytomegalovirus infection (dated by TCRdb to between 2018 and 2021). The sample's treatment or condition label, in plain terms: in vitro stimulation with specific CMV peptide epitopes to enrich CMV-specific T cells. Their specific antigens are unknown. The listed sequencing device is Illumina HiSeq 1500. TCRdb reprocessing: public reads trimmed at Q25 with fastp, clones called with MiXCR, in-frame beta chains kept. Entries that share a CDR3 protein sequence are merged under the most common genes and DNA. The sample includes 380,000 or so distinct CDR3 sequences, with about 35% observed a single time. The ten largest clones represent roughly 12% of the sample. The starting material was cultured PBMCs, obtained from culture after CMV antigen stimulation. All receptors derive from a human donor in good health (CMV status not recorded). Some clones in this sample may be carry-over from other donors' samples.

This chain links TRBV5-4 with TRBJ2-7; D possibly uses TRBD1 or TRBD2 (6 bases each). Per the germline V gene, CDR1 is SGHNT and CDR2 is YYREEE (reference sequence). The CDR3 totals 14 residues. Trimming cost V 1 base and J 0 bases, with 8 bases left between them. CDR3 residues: CASSLRGASYEQYF. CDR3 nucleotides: TGTGCCAGCAGCTTGAGGGGGGCCTCCTACGAGCAGTACTTC.

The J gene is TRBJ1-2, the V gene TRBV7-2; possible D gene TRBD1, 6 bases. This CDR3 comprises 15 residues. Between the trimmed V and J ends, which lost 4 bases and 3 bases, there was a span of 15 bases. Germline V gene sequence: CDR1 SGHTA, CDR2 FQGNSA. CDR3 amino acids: CASSYRVLGDYGYTF. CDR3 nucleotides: TGTGCCAGCAGCTACAGGGTGCTCGGAGACTATGGCTACACCTTC.

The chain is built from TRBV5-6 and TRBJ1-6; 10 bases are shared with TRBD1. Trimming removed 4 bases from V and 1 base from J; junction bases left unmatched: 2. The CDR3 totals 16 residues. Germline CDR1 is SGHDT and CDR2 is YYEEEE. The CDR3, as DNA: TGTGCCAGCAGCCGGACAGGGGGATCCTATAATTCACCCCTCCACTTT. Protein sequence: CASSRTGGSYNSPLHF.

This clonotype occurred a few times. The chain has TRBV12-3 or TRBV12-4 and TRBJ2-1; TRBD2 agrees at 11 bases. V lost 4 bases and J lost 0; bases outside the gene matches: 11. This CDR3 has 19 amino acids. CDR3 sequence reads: CASSSQLAGDTSSYNEQFF. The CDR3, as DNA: TGTGCCAGCAGTTCCCAACTAGCGGGAGATACGAGCTCCTACAATGAGCAGTTCTTC.

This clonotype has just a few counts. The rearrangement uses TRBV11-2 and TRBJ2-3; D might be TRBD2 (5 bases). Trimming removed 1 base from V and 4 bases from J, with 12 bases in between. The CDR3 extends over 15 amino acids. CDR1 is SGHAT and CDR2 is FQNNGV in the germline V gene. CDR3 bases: TGTGCCAGCAGCTTAGGGGAGTGGCGTGCAGATACGCAGTATTTT. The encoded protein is CASSLGEWRADTQYF. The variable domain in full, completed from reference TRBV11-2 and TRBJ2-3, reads EAGVAQSPRYKIIEKRQSVAFWCNPISGHATLYWYQQILGQGPKLLIQFQNNGVVDDSQLPKDRFSAERLKGVDSTLKIQPAKLEDSAVYLCASSLGEWRADTQYFGPGTRLTVL.

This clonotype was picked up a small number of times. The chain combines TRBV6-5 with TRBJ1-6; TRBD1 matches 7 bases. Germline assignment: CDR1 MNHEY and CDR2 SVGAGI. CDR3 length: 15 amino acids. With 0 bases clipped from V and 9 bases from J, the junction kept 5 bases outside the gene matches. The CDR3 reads CASSYSDRAGSPLHF. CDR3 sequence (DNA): TGTGCCAGCAGTTACTCAGACAGGGCGGGTTCACCCCTCCACTTT.

In nucleotides, the CDR3 is TGTGCCAGCAGTTTAAAGGGTAACTATGAGCAGTTCTTC. Translation gives CASSLKGNYEQFF. The chain combines TRBV12-3 or TRBV12-4 with TRBJ2-1; D remains unclear. The CDR3 is 13 amino acids. Between the trimmed V and J ends, which lost 2 bases and 8 bases, there was a span of 10 bases.

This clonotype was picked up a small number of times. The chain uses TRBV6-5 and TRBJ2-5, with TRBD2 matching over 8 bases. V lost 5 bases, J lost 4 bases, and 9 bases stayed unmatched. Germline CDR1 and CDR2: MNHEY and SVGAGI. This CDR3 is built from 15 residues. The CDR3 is CASSAGRGGGETQYF. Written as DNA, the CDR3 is TGTGCCAGCAGTGCCGGGAGGGGAGGGGGAGAGACCCAGTACTTC.

Here the CDR3 reads CASSIDLFPGQAQFF. The CDR3 coding sequence is TGTGCCAGTAGTATAGATCTATTCCCGGGACAGGCGCAGTTCTTC. The chain links TRBV19 to TRBJ2-1; 8 bases match TRBD1. The V gene end was trimmed by 0 bases and the J gene end by 12 bases; junction bases not matched to a gene: 10. The germline V gene has CDR1 LNHDA and CDR2 SQIVND (reference sequence). This CDR3 has 15 residues.

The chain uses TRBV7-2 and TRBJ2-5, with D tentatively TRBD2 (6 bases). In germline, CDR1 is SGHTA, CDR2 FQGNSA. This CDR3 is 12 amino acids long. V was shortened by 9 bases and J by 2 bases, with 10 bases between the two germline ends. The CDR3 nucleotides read TGTGCCAGTCGACTAGGGCAAGAGACCCAGTACTTC. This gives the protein CASRLGQETQYF.

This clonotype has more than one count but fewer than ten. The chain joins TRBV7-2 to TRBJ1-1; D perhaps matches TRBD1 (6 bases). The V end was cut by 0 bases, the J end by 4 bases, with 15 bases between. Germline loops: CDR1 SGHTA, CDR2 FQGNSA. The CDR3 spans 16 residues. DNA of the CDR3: TGTGCCAGCAGCTTAGCTTGGTTCGGGGGCGGCACTGAAGCTTTCTTT. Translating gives CASSLAWFGGGTEAFF.

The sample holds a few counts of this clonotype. CDR3 in amino acids: CASSLQEGLGEQYV. CDR3 coding DNA: TGTGCCAGCAGCCTACAGGAGGGGTTGGGCGAGCAGTACGTC. The J gene is TRBJ2-7, the V gene TRBV5-5; tentative D call: TRBD2 (6 bases). With 4 bases removed from V and 6 bases from J, the gap between germline ends came to 17 bases. The CDR3 totals 14 residues. CDR1 is SGHKS and CDR2 is YYEKEE in the germline V gene (reference sequence).